This TCR beta chain was observed in a study of neurological immune-mediated disorders. Overall study results and limits: Repertoires from 18 of 34 multiple sclerosis patients grouped phylogenetically into a related-CDR3 cluster, suggesting a possible signature. Sharing of CDR3 amino acid sequences among expanded clones across subjects was absent, suggesting private repertoires in all groups. Neither clinical nor MRI features were found to be associated with the multiple sclerosis repertoire cluster.

Synthesis of cDNA was carried out by template-switch 5'RACE. The reaction used 10-nucleotide random UMIs. One entry per CDR3 protein, called by TCRdb with MiXCR from the 5' RACE reads. The table records roughly 59,000 distinct CDR3 sequences, over 4% of them present only once. This clonotype was seen repeatedly, ten times or more. Antigen unknown. The CDR3 has 16 amino acids. CDR1 and CDR2 (germline): SGHVS, FNYEAQ. The ends were cut back, 7 bases at V and 3 bases at J, with 22 bases in the middle. Sequencing input: PBMCs. The chain has TRBV7-6 and TRBJ2-7, with D perhaps being TRBD1 or TRBD2 (7 bases each). This clonotype was obtained from a human donor with multiple sclerosis. The donor label of this sample is uncertain. CDR3 coding DNA: TGTGCCAGCACCCAACCGTGGGGAGGGGGCCGCTACGAGCAGTACTTC. It yields the protein CASTQPWGGGRYEQYF.